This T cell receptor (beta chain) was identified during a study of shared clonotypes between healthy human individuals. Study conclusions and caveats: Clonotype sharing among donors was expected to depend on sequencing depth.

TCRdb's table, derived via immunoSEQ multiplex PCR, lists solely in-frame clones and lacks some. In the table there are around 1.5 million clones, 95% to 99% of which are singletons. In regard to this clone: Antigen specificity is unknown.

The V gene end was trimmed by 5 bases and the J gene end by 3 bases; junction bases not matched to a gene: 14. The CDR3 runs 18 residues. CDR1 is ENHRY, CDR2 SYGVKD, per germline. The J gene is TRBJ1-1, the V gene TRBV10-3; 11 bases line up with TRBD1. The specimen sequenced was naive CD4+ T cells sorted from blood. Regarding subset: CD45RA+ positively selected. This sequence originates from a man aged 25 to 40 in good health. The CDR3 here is CAISFSPGQGDVDTEAFF. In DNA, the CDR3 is TGTGCCATCAGTTTCTCTCCGGGACAGGGGGATGTGGACACTGAAGCTTTCTTT.